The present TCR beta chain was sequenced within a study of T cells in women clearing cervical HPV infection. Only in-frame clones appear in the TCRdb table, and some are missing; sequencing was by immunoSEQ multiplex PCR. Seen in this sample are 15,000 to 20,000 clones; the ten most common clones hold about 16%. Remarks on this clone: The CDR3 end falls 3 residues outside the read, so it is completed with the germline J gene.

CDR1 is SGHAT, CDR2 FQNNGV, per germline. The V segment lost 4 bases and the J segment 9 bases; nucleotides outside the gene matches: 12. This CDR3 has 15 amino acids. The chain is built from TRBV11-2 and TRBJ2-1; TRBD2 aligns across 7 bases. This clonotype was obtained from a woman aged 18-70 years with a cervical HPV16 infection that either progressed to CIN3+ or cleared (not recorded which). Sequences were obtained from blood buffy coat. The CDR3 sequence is CASSYGGSGVGEQFF. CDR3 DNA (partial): TGTGCCAGCAGCTACGGTGGGAGCGGGGTTGGTGAG.